This T cell receptor beta chain is drawn from a study of T cells in Graves' hyperthyroidism and ophthalmopathy (dated by TCRdb to the late 2010s). About the full investigation: Peripheral blood was sampled at the time of initial diagnosis, prior to any treatment. To identify distinguishing TCR V-J signatures, a discovery cohort of about a hundred patients was used, comprising 40 to 45 with Graves' ophthalmopathy and some 57 with stable Graves' hyperthyroidism. Whether ophthalmopathy could be predicted prospectively was tested in an independent validation cohort made up of approximately 19 hyperthyroidism patients plus 17 patients who later progressed to ophthalmopathy. For training and testing, the 80 to 100 patients in the discovery cohort were randomly divided in a 7:3 ratio. The study also compared thyroid tissue and blood T-cell repertoires from over 5 Graves' hyperthyroidism patients. Following sampling, methimazole starting at 30 mg daily was given to hyperthyroidism patients, and high-dose intravenous methylprednisolone was given to ophthalmopathy patients. The paper reports TCR Vbeta CDR3 sequencing of about 140 peripheral blood samples: fewer than 50 ophthalmopathy, fewer than 80 hyperthyroidism and around 17 progressor patients. Findings and caveats that apply to the study as a whole: Sample size was not statistically predetermined, and investigators were not blinded to group allocation. In validation, progression to ophthalmopathy was predicted by the model with nearly 71% sensitivity and roughly 76% specificity, a median of around 6.5 months before onset. A 13 V-J signature model separated ophthalmopathy from stable hyperthyroidism, with approximately 86% sensitivity and 81.08% specificity in cross-validation and 80%/75% in testing. Most expanded thyroid clonotypes (frequency above 0.001) were also detected in blood, a finding suggesting that blood repertoires may reflect thyroid immune responses.

For this clonotype: No cognate antigen has been identified for it. No base quality values were provided; no much bigger clone lies one nucleotide off.

Looking up the germline V gene yields CDR1 MNHEY and CDR2 SVGAGI. After removal of 5 bases from V and 5 bases from J, the junction retains 5 bases not matched to a gene. Including the terminal cysteine and phenylalanine, the CDR3 comprises 14 residues. Just CDR3 DNA is preserved here, 42 bases in frame from base 1. Stable Graves' hyperthyroidism was defined as no progression to ophthalmopathy during 18 months of follow-up. Hyperthyroidism patients were aged 18 to 65 years and newly diagnosed, with disease duration of less than 2 months. The study excluded patients with uncontrolled infections, other autoimmune diseases, pregnancy or lactation. Clinical symptoms, serum thyroxine and TRAb, thyroid ultrasound, and orbital computed tomography formed the basis for the diagnoses. PBMCs were separated from roughly 10 ml of fresh peripheral blood using Ficoll-Paque density gradient centrifugation. Trizol reagent was used to extract total RNA, and RNA quality was then checked on an Agilent 2100 Bioanalyzer.

The TCR beta CDR3 regions were amplified from the RNA transcripts. For the first round of RT-PCR on the TCR CDR3, the HTBI primer set was used together with the Qiagen OneStep RT-PCR kit. The libraries were constructed in a second round of multiplex PCR and then size-selected and purified. Paired-end sequencing of the libraries was performed with 100 bp reads on an Illumina HiSeq2000. On the study's bioinformatics: Raw data were processed with SOAPnuke, discarding reads with adapters, uncalled bases, mean Phred below 15, or no exact constant-primer or identifier match. High-quality paired reads were merged using COPE v1.2.5, and each unique nucleotide sequence was defined as a clonotype. MiTCR v1.1 was used to align the clonotypes against IMGT TRBV, TRBD and TRBJ reference segments. Analysis was restricted to V-J combinations with a frequency above 0.0001, which covered 99.2% of repertoires. The TCS score was defined as F50 (clonal expansion) divided by E x V (chaos), with BLOSUM62-based TCRdist calculated between CDR3 peptides within each V-J. Welch's t-statistics and random forest reduced roughly 530 V-J features to 10 to 15, which were used in a naive Bayes classifier (R e1071). The Morisita-Horn index was used to measure how similar the thyroid and blood repertoires were. TCRdb applied fastp at Q25 and MiXCR to the public reads, then kept only in-frame beta chains. When rows share a CDR3 protein, they turn into one entry using the most common DNA and genes. These V and J calls rely on TCRdb rather than the paper's analysis. For this sample the table gives approximately 870,000 distinct CDR3 sequences, of which over 35% were detected only once. Jointly, the top ten make up 8% to 9% of the sample.

This chain joins TRBV6-5 to TRBJ1-3, and 8 junction bases match TRBD1. This sequence originates from a young man with Graves' hyperthyroidism. Material: blood. CDR3 reads: CASSEGQARNTIYF. DNA sequence: TGTGCCAGCAGTGAGGGACAGGCAAGAAACACCATATATTTT.